This T cell receptor beta chain emerged from a study of T cell responses to AZD1222 COVID-19 vaccine. Study-level findings and limits: Repertoire sampling was restricted to post-peak T cell response timepoints. Among the donors, most were white British and more were female, and clonal diversity was possibly underestimated. Reports indicate that nearly half of spike-specific TCRs are directed at unmutated variant regions. Only a handful of AZD1222 recipients, several in all, had baseline seropositivity.

About this clone itself: As yet, its antigen is unknown.

Clones were sequenced by immunoSEQ multiplex PCR, and TCRdb holds only the in-frame ones, with some missing. This table holds around 150,000 clones, about 90% found once. The germline V gene has CDR1 MDHEN and CDR2 SYDVKM. This CDR3 contains 12 residues. The ends were cut back, 8 bases at V and 6 bases at J, with 11 bases in the middle. The source is an adult in good health. The sequencing here drew on peripheral blood, taken on day 0 of AZD1222 vaccination. The gene calls are TRBV28 and TRBJ1-5, with D possibly TRBD1 on 6 matching bases. The CDR3 sequence is CASHRVPQPQHF. CDR3 DNA sequence: TGTGCCAGCCACAGGGTGCCTCAGCCCCAGCATTTT. The complete variable domain, with remaining parts taken from reference TRBV28 and TRBJ1-5, reads DVKVTQSSRYLVKRTGEKVFLECVQDMDHENMFWYRQDPGLGLRLIYFSYDVKMKEKGDIPEGYSVSREKKERFSLILESASTNQTSMYLCASHRVPQPQHFGDGTRLSIL.